One and the same sample provided the 17 T cell receptor beta chains below, sequenced in a study of blood T cell repertoires in COVID-19 (dated by TCRdb to 2020 to 2022). Receptors were amplified or captured by the immunoSEQ multiplex PCR assay. The immuneACCESS repertoire file appears here via TCRdb, limited to in-frame rearrangements. These files lack a portion of the clones; in checked studies, under half of the deficit traces to unresolved V genes, and the cause of the others is not known. The sample data list about 77,000 clones, and around three quarters of these were observed just once. The ten largest clones take up more than 4% of the sample. Specimen: peripheral blood. The receptors stem from a woman in her 70s with acute or convalescent COVID-19.

The CDR3 DNA reads TGTGCCAGCAGTTACAATGACGCGGGGGCCGCTCTCGAGCAGTACTTC. This gives the protein CASSYNDAGAALEQYF. This chain uses TRBV6-5 with TRBJ2-7; perhaps TRBD2 as D (7 bases). Germline V gene data show CDR1 as MNHEY and CDR2 as SVGAGI. The CDR3 extends over 16 amino acids. The V gene lost 2 bases and the J gene lost 6 bases, with 20 bases spanning the gap.

The count of this clone is one. The chain employs TRBV4-1 and TRBJ2-3; D is unclear. V lost 0 bases, J lost 0 bases, and 19 bases lay in between. The CDR3 covers 19 residues. Germline V lookup: CDR1 MGHRA, CDR2 YSYEKL. The CDR3 nucleotides are TGCGCCAGCAGCCAAGATCATTTCGGTATGGCAGGAAGCACAGATACGCAGTATTTT. Its protein is CASSQDHFGMAGSTDTQYF.

V usage is TRBV6-4 and J usage is TRBJ2-1; 10 bases match TRBD1. V was clipped by 5 bases and J by 3 bases; unmatched bases: 1. Looked up from germline, CDR1 is MRHNA and CDR2 is SNTAGT. The CDR3 has 14 amino acids. CDR3 coding DNA: TGTGCCAGCAGTTGGACAGGGGGCTACAATGAGCAGTTCTTC. This codes for CASSWTGGYNEQFF.

The rearrangement uses TRBV3-1 (or the pseudogene TRBV3-2) and TRBJ2-7; tentatively, D is TRBD1 (5 bases). Germline loops: CDR1 LGHDT, CDR2 YNNKEL (reference sequence). V gave up 2 bases and J gave up 5 bases, with 16 bases separating them. The CDR3 sequence is 15 residues long. The CDR3 DNA reads as TGTGCCAGCAGCCAATCCCCCGGCAGGGCCCACGAGCAGTACTTC. The encoded protein is CASSQSPGRAHEQYF.

The V call is TRBV6-6, the J call TRBJ1-5; TRBD1 matches at 8 bases. Germline CDR1 reads MNHNY; CDR2 reads SVGAGI (reference sequence). The V segment lost 5 bases and the J segment 0 bases; nucleotides outside the gene matches: 9. This CDR3 spans 17 amino acids. The CDR3 reads CASSPRTGTYSNQPQHF. In nucleotides, the CDR3 is TGTGCCAGCAGTCCTCGGACAGGGACCTATAGCAATCAGCCCCAGCATTTT.

The rearrangement uses TRBV7-2 and TRBJ1-5; tentatively, D is TRBD1 (6 bases). V shed 2 bases and J shed 1 base, with 9 bases lying between them. The germline V gene has CDR1 SGHTA and CDR2 FQGNSA. The CDR3 runs 15 residues. The CDR3 protein is CASSLQGTSNQPQHF. The CDR3 region has the DNA TGTGCCAGCAGCTTACAAGGGACAAGCAATCAGCCCCAGCATTTT.

The chain couples TRBV5-3 to TRBJ2-4; perhaps TRBD2 as D (6 bases). TRBV5-3 has ORF status, its function being uncertain. Trimming stripped 1 base from V and 0 bases from J, with 14 bases between. CDR3 length: 17 residues. CDR3 coding DNA: TGTGCCAGAAGCTTGATGCAGCGGGTTCTAGCCAAAAACATTCAGTACTTC. Its protein product is CARSLMQRVLAKNIQYF.

The V and J genes are TRBV5-4 and TRBJ2-5; D ambiguous. This CDR3 has 12 amino acids. V dropped 1 base and J dropped 3 bases, with 4 bases sitting between them. Germline V gene sequence: CDR1 SGHNT, CDR2 YYREEE (reference sequence). CDR3 protein: CASSLQKETQYF. DNA of the CDR3: TGTGCCAGCAGCTTGCAAAAAGAGACCCAGTACTTC.

This clone came up a few times. This rearrangement joins TRBV9 to TRBJ1-2, with D possibly being TRBD1 (6 bases). This CDR3 is 17 amino acids long. Germline assignment: CDR1 SGDLS and CDR2 YYNGEE. The V gene lost 4 bases and the J gene lost 4 bases, with 23 bases spanning the gap. The CDR3 is CASSPRERGGQLYGYTF. The CDR3, as DNA: TGTGCCAGCAGCCCACGGGAAAGGGGTGGACAGCTCTATGGCTACACCTTC.

This clone was observed a handful of times. The chain is built from TRBV4-2 and TRBJ2-4; 7 nucleotides agree with TRBD2. Trimming cost V 1 base and J 6 bases; bases outside gene matches: 6. Germline V CDR1 and CDR2: LGHNA, YNFKEQ. The CDR3 is 15 amino acids. The CDR3 loop is CASSQVAGGPNIQYF. In DNA, the CDR3 is TGTGCCAGCAGCCAAGTAGCGGGTGGCCCAAACATTCAGTACTTC.

This chain joins TRBV6-2 or TRBV6-3 and TRBJ1-5; the D gene is possibly TRBD1 (6 bases). V lost 3 bases and J lost 6, with 9 bases in between. CDR3 length: 13 residues. Germline V CDR1 and CDR2: MNHEY, SVGEGT. DNA for the CDR3: TGTGCCAGCAGTTATAGGGGGATTCAGCCCCAGCATTTT. This encodes CASSYRGIQPQHF.

The chain combines TRBV6-6 with TRBJ1-5; D is perhaps TRBD1 (6 bases). The germline V gene encodes CDR1 MNHNY and CDR2 SVGAGI (reference sequence). This CDR3 contains 12 residues. V lost 11 bases, J lost 14 bases, and 22 bases lay in between. CDR3 nucleotide sequence: TGTGCCGGATCCCATGCAGGGGCCGCGGAGCATTTT. Translation gives CAGSHAGAAEHF.

V usage is TRBV10-3 and J usage is TRBJ2-7, with D maybe TRBD1 (6 bases). Germline V gene data show CDR1 as ENHRY and CDR2 as SYGVKD. The CDR3 consists of 13 residues. V lost 6 bases, J lost 1 base, and 10 bases lay in between. This chain's CDR3 is CAISLGQSYEQYF. The CDR3 nucleotides are TGTGCCATCAGCTTAGGACAGTCCTACGAGCAGTACTTC.

In its sample, this clone was seen a few times. CDR3 sequence: CASNAGPTDTQYF. CDR3 sequence (DNA): TGTGCCAGCAACGCGGGACCGACAGATACGCAGTATTTT. The chain couples TRBV2 to TRBJ2-3; possibly TRBD2 for D (6 bases). Germline assignment: CDR1 SNHLY and CDR2 FYNNEI. This CDR3 spans 13 amino acids. V lost 7 bases, J lost 3 bases, and 11 bases lay in between. Full variable domain (rest looked up from reference TRBV2 and TRBJ2-3): EPEVTQTPSHQVTQMGQEVILRCVPISNHLYFYWYRQILGQKVEFLVSFYNNEISEKSEIFDDQFSVERPDGSNFTLKIRSTKLEDSAMYFCASNAGPTDTQYFGPGTRLTVL.

V gene TRBV19 combines with J gene TRBJ1-6, with D maybe TRBD1 (5 bases). Germline V gives CDR1 LNHDA, CDR2 SQIVND (reference sequence). Trimming pared 5 bases from V and 3 bases from J, leaving 14 bases between. The CDR3 contains 16 residues. The CDR3 DNA is TGTGCCAGTAGTGATTCTGGGGGGGGCTATAATTCACCCCTCCACTTT. This sequence encodes CASSDSGGGYNSPLHF.

This clone was counted a single time. The rearrangement links TRBV29-1 to TRBJ2-1; D may be TRBD1 (6 bases). The germline V gene has CDR1 SQVTM and CDR2 ANQGSEA. V shed 5 bases and J shed 6 bases, with 11 bases lying between them. This CDR3 contains 12 residues. The CDR3 sequence is CSVTTGPNEQFF. The CDR3 nucleotides read TGCAGCGTTACTACAGGGCCCAATGAGCAGTTCTTC.

V gene TRBV19 combines with J gene TRBJ1-6, with D uncertain. CDR1 LNHDA and CDR2 SQIVND come from the germline V gene (reference sequence). This CDR3 spans 14 amino acids. Trimming left V 5 bases short and J 5 bases short, with 10 bases between. CDR3 protein: CASSLAQDNSPLHF. CDR3 DNA: TGTGCCAGTAGTTTGGCGCAGGATAATTCACCCCTCCACTTT.